This T cell receptor beta chain was retrieved from a study of technical replicates of blood from several donors. This CDR3 has 14 residues. V dropped 4 bases and J dropped 7 bases, with 17 bases sitting between them. In germline, CDR1 is SGHTA, CDR2 FQGNSA. Measured with immunoSEQ multiplex PCR; TCRdb has only the in-frame clones, and not every one. Among just over 70,000 clones listed, about 94% were seen once. What was sequenced was T cells isolated from PBMCs. The receptor comes from a human donor in good health. The chain has TRBV7-2 and TRBJ2-7; D possibly corresponds to TRBD2 (6 bases). CDR3 region: CASSSTRLAGEQYF. In DNA, the CDR3 is TGTGCCAGCAGCTCAACTAGGCTTGCGGGGGAGCAGTACTTC.